This T cell receptor beta chain was identified during a study of blood T cells in healthy people across ages. Study-level information: T cells yielded about one barcoded beta molecule per two cells through template switching. The study, taken as a whole, reports: Comparison with aged donors showed that long-lived donors had more naive CD4+ cells and higher diversity.

PCR was performed a second time for roughly 7 to 11 cycles using a sample-barcoded 5' primer and a J-beta primer mix. MiXCR was run by TCRdb on the 5' RACE reads, yielding one entry per CDR3 protein. The profile covers about 1 million distinct CDR3 sequences, with over 35% appearing a single time and approximately 19% taken by the ten largest. As regards this clonotype: Its antigen is as yet unknown.

Germline V gene lookup returns CDR1 MNHNY and CDR2 SVGAGI (reference sequence). V shed 7 bases and J 3 bases; nucleotides not matched to a gene: 5. CDR3 length: 13 amino acids. Sequencing was performed on blood. This clonotype was obtained from a woman aged 55-69 years in good health. This chain uses TRBV6-6 with TRBJ2-7, with 8 bases lining up with TRBD1. The CDR3 protein is CASNPGQVYEQYF. The CDR3 bases are TGTGCCAGCAATCCGGGACAGGTCTACGAGCAGTACTTC.